This T cell receptor (beta chain) was captured by sequencing in a study of T cells in Graves' hyperthyroidism and ophthalmopathy. There were TCR beta CDR3 regions amplified from RNA transcripts. HTBI primers were the set used in a first-round RT-PCR of the TCR CDR3. TCRdb processed the multiplex PCR reads anew with MiXCR; each CDR3 protein has one entry. The repertoire holds about 290,000 distinct CDR3 sequences, roughly 13% seen once, with less than 8% in the top ten. There are 16 residues in the CDR3. V was trimmed by 0 bases and J by 3 bases, leaving 15 bases between them. The germline V gene encodes CDR1 SGHRS and CDR2 YFSETQ. Study conclusions and caveats: In simple terms, a model built on 13 V-J features told ophthalmopathy apart from stable hyperthyroidism. Ophthalmopathy was predicted by the model a median of about 6.7 months ahead of onset. Among thyroid clonotypes expanded above 0.001, most also appeared in blood.

Uncontrolled infections, other autoimmune diseases, pregnancy or lactation led to exclusion of patients. This clonotype was detected ten times or more. Its antigen remains unknown. The chain recombines TRBV5-1 with TRBJ1-1, with TRBD1 as a possible D gene (5 bases). Specimen: blood. This TCR derives from a woman aged 40 to 50 with Graves' hyperthyroidism. The DNA of the CDR3 is TGCGCCAGCAGCTTGGAGGTAGGAGGGGTATACACTGAAGCTTTCTTT. It yields the protein CASSLEVGGVYTEAFF.